The 19 T cell receptor beta chains reported below all come from one sample, sequenced in a study of control samples from healthy donors and cancer patients. Produced via immunoSEQ multiplex PCR; TCRdb's table is partial and in-frame only. This table holds about 170,000 clones, roughly nine tenths found once. Source material: blood. The receptor source for this set is a woman in her twenties or thirties in good health.

The rearrangement joins TRBV5-1 to TRBJ2-5, with 8 bases that match TRBD1. Trimming at V came to 0 bases and at J to 1 base, leaving 2 bases not matched to a gene. CDR1 SGHRS and CDR2 YFSETQ come from the germline V gene. This CDR3 is built from 15 residues. CDR3 nucleotide sequence: TGCGCCAGCAGCTTGGACAGGGGGGTCCAAGAGACCCAGTACTTC. It specifies CASSLDRGVQETQYF.

The DNA of the CDR3 is TGTGCCAGCAGTCCAAGGGGGCGCGGGTACACTGAAGCTTTCTTT. Residues: CASSPRGRGYTEAFF. The V call is TRBV11-2, the J call TRBJ1-1, with 7 bases lining up with TRBD1. CDR3 length: 15 residues. Trimming cost V 6 bases and J 3 bases; bases outside gene matches: 10. Germline CDR1 is SGHAT and CDR2 is FQNNGV.

The chain combines TRBV15 with TRBJ1-4, with a weak D call TRBD1 (5 bases). The CDR3 contains 14 residues. The ends were cut back, 0 bases at V and 8 bases at J, with 10 bases in the middle. Germline CDR1 LNHNV, CDR2 YYDKDF (reference sequence). CDR3 amino acids: CATSRDRAEEKLFF. The CDR3 DNA is TGTGCCACCAGCAGAGACAGGGCGGAGGAAAAACTGTTTTTT.

The J gene is TRBJ1-2, the V gene TRBV29-1, with 10 positions matching TRBD1. This CDR3 comprises 13 residues. The V gene end was trimmed by 6 bases and the J gene end by 5 bases; junction bases not matched to a gene: 6. Germline CDR1 SQVTM, CDR2 ANQGSEA. CDR3 sequence (DNA): TGCAGCGTATGGACAGGGGGGGAATATGGCTACACCTTC. Encoded protein: CSVWTGGEYGYTF. Full variable domain (missing parts from reference TRBV29-1 and TRBJ1-2): SAVISQKPSRDICQRGTSLTIQCQVDSQVTMMFWYRQQPGQSLTLIATANQGSEATYESGFVIDKFPISRPNLTFSTLTVSNMSPEDSSIYLCSVWTGGEYGYTFGSGTRLTVV.

The chain couples TRBV3-1 (or the pseudogene TRBV3-2) to TRBJ2-5, with 12 nucleotides matching TRBD2. The V gene end was trimmed by 1 base and the J gene end by 1 base; junction bases not matched to a gene: 1. Germline CDR1 reads LGHDT; CDR2 reads YNNKEL (reference sequence). CDR3 length equals 16 residues. The CDR3 nucleotides are TGTGCCAGCAGCCAAGGGACTAGCGGGGCCCAAGAGACCCAGTACTTC. Its translation: CASSQGTSGAQETQYF.

The J gene is TRBJ2-1, the V gene TRBV6-4; the match to TRBD2 covers 7 bases. The V and J ends lost 0 bases and 9 bases, in that order; junction bases with no gene match: 2. The CDR3 loop spans 13 amino acids. Germline V gene sequence: CDR1 MRHNA, CDR2 SNTAGT. CDR3 sequence (DNA): TGTGCCAGCAGTGACTCGGCTAGCGGTGAGCAGTTCTTC. Translating gives CASSDSASGEQFF.

The rearrangement links TRBV10-3 to TRBJ1-2, with 10 bases matching TRBD1. Per germline, CDR1 ENHRY and CDR2 SYGVKD. CDR3 length: 14 amino acids. V lost 4 bases and J lost 5; bases outside the gene matches: 4. Written as DNA, the CDR3 is TGTGCCATCAGTGCCGGGACAGGGGAGTATGGCTACACCTTC. As protein: CAISAGTGEYGYTF.

J is TRBJ2-6 and V is TRBV4-2, with TRBD2 as a possible D gene (6 bases). Trimming took off 0 bases at V and 0 bases at J, with 6 bases between the two ends. CDR1 and CDR2 (germline): LGHNA, YNFKEQ. The CDR3 length is 16 residues. The chain's CDR3 is CASSQETSSGANVLTF. The CDR3 coding sequence is TGTGCCAGCAGCCAAGAGACTAGCTCTGGGGCCAACGTCCTGACTTTC.

This rearrangement joins TRBV24-1 to TRBJ1-1; D may be TRBD1 (5 bases). The CDR3 runs to 13 residues. V lost 4 bases and J lost 1, with 6 bases in between. The germline CDR1 and CDR2 sequences are KGHDR and SFDVKD. The CDR3 region is CATSETGNTEAFF. In DNA form, the CDR3 reads TGTGCCACCAGTGAAACAGGGAACACTGAAGCTTTCTTT.

The V call is TRBV5-1, the J call TRBJ2-5; possibly TRBD1 or TRBD2 for D (5 bases each). V dropped 5 bases and J dropped 1 base, with 12 bases sitting between them. Germline loops: CDR1 SGHRS, CDR2 YFSETQ. The CDR3 runs to 14 residues. This chain's CDR3 is CASRGVHPQETQYF. The CDR3 DNA reads TGCGCCAGCAGGGGGGTACACCCCCAAGAGACCCAGTACTTC.

This clone showed up just once. The V and J genes are TRBV5-6 and TRBJ2-1, with 9 nucleotides matching TRBD1. Looked up from germline, CDR1 is SGHDT and CDR2 is YYEEEE. The CDR3 loop spans 14 amino acids. Trimming cost V 4 bases and J 3 bases; bases outside gene matches: 2. The CDR3 nucleotides are TGTGCCAGCAGCCCGGGACAGGGCTACAATGAGCAGTTCTTC. As protein: CASSPGQGYNEQFF.

V is TRBV3-1 (or the pseudogene TRBV3-2) and J is TRBJ2-1; D ambiguous. This CDR3 comprises 11 residues. Trimming removed 3 bases from V and 7 bases from J, with 4 bases in between. Germline lookup yields CDR1 LGHDT and CDR2 YNNKEL (reference sequence). In nucleotides, the CDR3 is TGTGCCAGCAGCCAGTGGAATGAGCAGTTCTTC. Its translation is CASSQWNEQFF.

A remark on this clone: Other DNA sequences of this sample code for an identical CDR3. The chain joins TRBV19 to TRBJ1-1; D is unresolved. The CDR3 runs to 13 residues. Germline values: CDR1 LNHDA, CDR2 SQIVND (reference sequence). V was trimmed by 0 bases and J by 2 bases, leaving 4 bases between them. The CDR3 sequence: CASSIEGNTEAFF. CDR3 nucleotide sequence: TGTGCCAGTAGTATAGAGGGCAACACTGAAGCTTTCTTT.

The V gene is TRBV9, the J gene TRBJ1-3, with D perhaps TRBD1 (5 bases). The germline V and J ends were trimmed by 4 bases and 0 bases, with 17 bases remaining between them. The germline CDR1 and CDR2 sequences are SGDLS and YYNGEE. The CDR3 is 17 residues long. The CDR3 region is CASSTPSTATSGNTIYF. CDR3 nucleotide sequence: TGTGCCAGCAGCACCCCATCGACAGCCACCTCTGGAAACACCATATATTTT.

This sequence joins TRBV29-1 and TRBJ2-7; 12 nucleotides agree with TRBD1. The CDR3 spans 15 residues. V trimming: 6 bases; J trimming: 5 bases; junction bases outside the gene matches: 11. CDR1 is SQVTM, CDR2 ANQGSEA, per germline. CDR3 protein: CSVLSPGTGGHEQYF. The CDR3 DNA reads as TGCAGCGTCCTCTCTCCCGGGACAGGGGGCCACGAGCAGTACTTC.

The rearrangement joins TRBV3-1 (or the pseudogene TRBV3-2) to TRBJ1-2; D is unresolved. Germline lookup yields CDR1 LGHDT and CDR2 YNNKEL (reference sequence). This CDR3 has 13 amino acids. V was clipped by 1 base and J by 2 bases, with 5 bases between them. The CDR3 nucleotides read TGTGCCAGCAGCCAAGTGCAGAACTATGGCTACACCTTC. Amino acid sequence: CASSQVQNYGYTF.

This sequence joins TRBV29-1 and TRBJ1-3, with a possible D match to TRBD1 (6 bases). CDR1 and CDR2 from the germline V gene are SQVTM and ANQGSEA. The CDR3 contains 13 residues. Trimming took 6 bases from V and 3 from J, leaving 12 bases between them. The CDR3, as DNA: TGCAGCGTAGCCCGGGGGCTTGGAAACACCATATATTTT. As protein: CSVARGLGNTIYF. The variable domain in full, completed from reference TRBV29-1 and TRBJ1-3, reads SAVISQKPSRDICQRGTSLTIQCQVDSQVTMMFWYRQQPGQSLTLIATANQGSEATYESGFVIDKFPISRPNLTFSTLTVSNMSPEDSSIYLCSVARGLGNTIYFGEGSWLTVV.

This chain joins TRBV6-1 and TRBJ2-1; 8 positions agree with TRBD2. The germline CDR1 and CDR2 sequences are MNHNS and SASEGT. This CDR3 spans 15 amino acids. Trimming cost V 1 base and J 6 bases; bases outside gene matches: 5. The CDR3 is CASSEEVGGANEQFF. The CDR3 coding sequence is TGTGCCAGCAGTGAAGAGGTCGGGGGGGCCAATGAGCAGTTCTTC.

The CDR3 protein is CAWSGGSGADTQYF. CDR3 DNA sequence: TGTGCCTGGAGTGGGGGGAGCGGGGCAGATACGCAGTATTTT. This chain links TRBV30 with TRBJ2-3; 7 bases fit TRBD2. CDR3 size: 14 residues. Per the germline V gene, CDR1 is GTSNPN and CDR2 is SVGIG (reference sequence). The V and J ends lost 1 base and 4 bases, in that order; junction bases with no gene match: 5.